The 13 T cell receptor beta chains given below trace back to one sample, sequenced in a study of early T cells in non-severe SARS-CoV-2 infection. TCRdb passed the 5' RACE reads through MiXCR, listing each CDR3 protein once. The table has around 66,000 distinct CDR3 sequences, roughly an eighth seen once. Sequenced: whole blood. Receptor source: an adult who was a healthcare worker with PCR-confirmed SARS-CoV-2 infection or an uninfected control (not recorded which).

The table lists this clonotype with a count of one. The chain carries TRBV12-3 or TRBV12-4 and TRBJ1-2; tentative D call: TRBD1 (6 bases). V lost 3 bases and J 4 bases, leaving 12 bases between the germline ends. CDR3 length equals 14 residues. The CDR3 is CASSLARGTYGYTF. The DNA of the CDR3 is TGTGCCAGCAGTTTGGCCAGGGGTACCTATGGCTACACCTTC.

In this sample, this clonotype turned up a few times. The chain joins TRBV10-3 to TRBJ2-7, with a weak D call TRBD2 (6 bases). V shed 5 bases and J shed 7 bases, with 18 bases lying between them. This CDR3 contains 14 residues. Germline CDR1 and CDR2: ENHRY and SYGVKD. The CDR3 nucleotides read TGTGCCATCAGTCCCCGGGACTCTCCCAATGAGCAGTACTTC. This gives the protein CAISPRDSPNEQYF.

The chain links TRBV20-1 to TRBJ2-3; D gene unclear. This CDR3 has 11 residues. CDR1 is DFQATT and CDR2 is SNEGSKA in the germline V gene (reference sequence). The V end was cut by 1 base, the J end by 2 bases, with 1 base between. The chain's CDR3 is CSARVTDTQYF. CDR3 sequence (DNA): TGCAGTGCTAGAGTCACAGATACGCAGTATTTT.

Many counts were recorded for this clonotype. The chain uses TRBV11-1 and TRBJ2-1; D uncertain. With 2 bases removed from V and 7 bases from J, the gap between germline ends came to 9 bases. The germline CDR1 and CDR2 sequences are SGHAT and FQDESV (reference sequence). This CDR3 comprises 13 residues. The CDR3 region has the DNA TGTGCCAGCAGCTTACAATCTGTTAATGAGCAGTTCTTC. As protein: CASSLQSVNEQFF.

This clonotype was counted between two and nine times. The chain has TRBV28 and TRBJ2-7, with D possibly being TRBD1 (5 bases). The V gene's germline CDR1 is MDHEN and CDR2 SYDVKM. Deletions cut 6 bases from V and 4 bases from J, with 16 bases between. The CDR3 totals 14 residues. CDR3 DNA: TGTGCCAGCAGATCCCCACTGACAGTGTACGAGCAGTACTTC. It yields the protein CASRSPLTVYEQYF.

This clonotype has a handful of counts. The chain combines TRBV28 with TRBJ2-1; D not resolved. The CDR3 is made up of 11 amino acids. Germline values: CDR1 MDHEN, CDR2 SYDVKM. Trimming shortened V by 3 bases and J by 8 bases, and 5 bases separated the two germline ends. DNA of the CDR3: TGTGCCAGCAGTTTTGGGGATGAGCAGTTCTTC. Amino acids: CASSFGDEQFF.

This clonotype occurred a few times. The rearrangement links TRBV29-1 to TRBJ1-6, with a weak D call TRBD1 (6 bases). Germline V gives CDR1 SQVTM, CDR2 ANQGSEA. The CDR3 contains 13 residues. Trimming left V 6 bases short and J 0 bases short, with 6 bases between. The CDR3 sequence is CSVQGSYNSPLHF. CDR3 DNA: TGCAGCGTACAGGGCTCCTATAATTCACCCCTCCACTTT.

This clonotype came up a few times. This sequence joins TRBV27 and TRBJ2-3, with TRBD1 identical over 7 bases. V trimming: 7 bases; J trimming: 7 bases; junction bases outside the gene matches: 14. Germline values: CDR1 MNHEY, CDR2 SMNVEV (reference sequence). The CDR3 is made up of 15 amino acids. DNA of the CDR3: TGTGCCAGCAAGTCGGCCGGGACAGAATTTAATACGCAGTATTTT. This gives the protein CASKSAGTEFNTQYF.

The V gene is TRBV29-1, the J gene TRBJ2-7, with 8 bases fitting TRBD2. Per the germline V gene, CDR1 is SQVTM and CDR2 is ANQGSEA. The CDR3 covers 13 residues. V gave up 4 bases and J gave up 1 base; unmatched junction bases: 3. CDR3 loop: CSVVTGGSYEQYF. CDR3 nucleotides: TGCAGCGTTGTAACGGGAGGGTCCTACGAGCAGTACTTC.

The genes are TRBV6-2 or TRBV6-3 and TRBJ2-1, with D possibly being TRBD2 (6 bases). CDR1 is MNHEY, CDR2 SVGEGT, per germline. The CDR3 is 14 residues long. V was shortened by 2 bases and J by 4 bases, with 9 bases between the two germline ends. The CDR3 loop is CASSYGGLYNEQFF. The CDR3 nucleotides are TGTGCCAGCAGTTACGGTGGACTATACAATGAGCAGTTCTTC.

This clonotype was observed a handful of times. V gene TRBV3-1 combines with J gene TRBJ2-1; 16 positions match TRBD2. The V segment lost 4 bases and the J segment 8 bases; nucleotides outside the gene matches: 14. The CDR3 runs to 19 residues. Germline values: CDR1 LGHDT, CDR2 YNNKEL (reference sequence). CDR3 DNA: TGTGCCAGCAGCCCAAGGTGGGGACTAGCGGGAGGGTTGTACGATGAGCAGTTCTTC. Its translation is CASSPRWGLAGGLYDEQFF.

There are a few counts of this clonotype. J is TRBJ1-6 and V is TRBV5-8; 8 bases fit TRBD1. Trimming took 4 bases from V and 9 from J; bases not matched to a gene: 9. The germline gives CDR1 SGHTS, CDR2 YDEGEE. The CDR3 has 15 residues. CDR3 amino acids: CASSLDRGSISPLHF. In nucleotides, the CDR3 is TGTGCCAGCAGCCTCGACAGGGGATCTATTTCACCCCTCCACTTT.

This chain connects TRBV20-1 to TRBJ2-5; 9 positions agree with TRBD2. The germline CDR1 and CDR2 sequences are DFQATT and SNEGSKA (reference sequence). CDR3 length equals 13 residues. V was pared by 5 bases and J by 1 base, with 2 bases of the junction left unmatched. The CDR3 spells CSASLAGQETQYF. CDR3 nucleotide sequence: TGCAGTGCTTCACTAGCGGGCCAAGAGACCCAGTACTTC.